The clone carrying this TCR beta chain was counted once. Only in-frame clones appear in the TCRdb table, and some are missing; sequencing was by immunoSEQ multiplex PCR. The sample records over 450,000 clones, roughly nine tenths being singletons. Germline values: CDR1 LNHDA, CDR2 SQIVND (reference sequence). Trimming took 5 bases from V and 2 from J; bases not matched to a gene: 6. This CDR3 comprises 15 residues. The data belong to a study of blood T cell repertoires in COVID-19. The origin of this receptor is a woman aged 45-60 years with COVID-19, enrolled during active disease. V gene TRBV19 combines with J gene TRBJ1-5; 7 bases align to TRBD1. Source material: peripheral blood. The CDR3 bases are TGTGCCAGTAGTTCGACAGGGTATGGCAATCAGCCCCAGCATTTT. Its protein product is CASSSTGYGNQPQHF.